The clone carrying this T cell receptor beta chain has a count of ten or more. Amplification of TCR beta CDR3 regions used RNA as the template. The primer set for the first-round RT-PCR of the TCR CDR3 was HTBI. TCRdb ran MiXCR on the multiplex PCR reads and lists one entry per CDR3 protein. The sample carries hundreds of thousands of distinct CDR3 sequences, about 15% recorded once. Hyperthyroidism had been newly diagnosed in patients aged 18 to 65, and its duration was under 2 months. This entry comes from a study of T cells in Graves' hyperthyroidism and ophthalmopathy. CDR3 length: 13 residues. Germline values: CDR1 MDHEN, CDR2 SYDVKM. V lost 3 bases and J 5 bases, leaving 8 bases between the germline ends.

This chain joins TRBV28 and TRBJ2-1; D remains unclear. The sequenced sample was blood. The receptor was isolated from a woman in her twenties or thirties with Graves' hyperthyroidism. The chain's CDR3 is CASSLFADNEQFF. The CDR3 DNA is TGTGCCAGCAGTTTGTTTGCTGACAATGAGCAGTTCTTC.